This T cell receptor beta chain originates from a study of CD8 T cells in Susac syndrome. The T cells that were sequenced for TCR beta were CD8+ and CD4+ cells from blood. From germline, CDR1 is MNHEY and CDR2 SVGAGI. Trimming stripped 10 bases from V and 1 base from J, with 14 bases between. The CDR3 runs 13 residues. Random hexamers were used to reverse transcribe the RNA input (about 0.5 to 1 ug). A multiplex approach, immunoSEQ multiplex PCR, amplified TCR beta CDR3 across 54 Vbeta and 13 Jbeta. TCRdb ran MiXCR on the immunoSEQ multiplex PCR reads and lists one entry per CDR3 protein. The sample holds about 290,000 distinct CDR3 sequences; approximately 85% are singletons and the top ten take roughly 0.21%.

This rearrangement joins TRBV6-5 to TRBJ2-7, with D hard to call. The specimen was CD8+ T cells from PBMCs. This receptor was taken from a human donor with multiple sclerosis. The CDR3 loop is CATSVRSSYEQYF. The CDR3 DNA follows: TGTGCCACGTCCGTTAGGTCTTCCTACGAGCAGTACTTC.